These 12 T cell receptor beta chains originate from one sample sequenced in a study of shared clonotypes between healthy human individuals. Using immunoSEQ multiplex PCR, the repertoire was profiled, and TCRdb retains in-frame clones only, with some absent. The sample lists about 500,000 clones; 75% to 80% were seen once. The sample taken for sequencing was PBMCs. These receptor sequences come from a woman in her thirties or forties in good health. Some clones in this sample may be carry-over from other donors' samples.

The V and J genes are TRBV27 and TRBJ2-1; 8 positions match TRBD2. After removal of 2 bases from V and 4 bases from J, the junction contained 4 bases not matched to a gene. Germline V gene lookup returns CDR1 MNHEY and CDR2 SMNVEV (reference sequence). The CDR3 has 15 residues. This chain's CDR3 is CASSLGASGYNEQFF. CDR3 sequence (DNA): TGTGCCAGCAGTTTAGGGGCTAGCGGGTACAATGAGCAGTTCTTC.

The V and J genes are TRBV4-2 and TRBJ2-5; tentative D call: TRBD2 (6 bases). The last part of the DNA fits TRBJ2-7 better; the J call may be wrong. Germline V lookup: CDR1 LGHNA, CDR2 YNFKEQ. The CDR3 has 14 amino acids. In nucleotides, the CDR3 is TGTGCCAGCAGCGGTCTCGGGGGCTCCTACGAGCAGTACTTC. Protein sequence: CASSGLGGSYEQYF.

The rearrangement uses TRBV6-5 and TRBJ2-7; TRBD1 agrees at 7 bases. The V gene's germline CDR1 is MNHEY and CDR2 SVGAGI. This CDR3 region has 13 residues. V was clipped by 4 bases and J by 3 bases; unmatched bases: 3. The CDR3 sequence is CASSSYRGYEQYF. The CDR3 nucleotides read TGTGCCAGCAGTTCCTACAGGGGCTACGAGCAGTACTTC.

This chain joins TRBV28 and TRBJ1-2; D not resolved. The CDR3 covers 12 residues. The V gene's germline CDR1 is MDHEN and CDR2 SYDVKM. V gave up 8 bases and J gave up 7 bases, with 14 bases separating them. The CDR3 is CASSTGFGGYTF. CDR3 DNA: TGTGCCAGCTCAACGGGGTTCGGTGGCTACACCTTC.

J is TRBJ1-4 and V is TRBV28, with 9 nucleotides matching TRBD1. CDR1 and CDR2 from the germline V gene are MDHEN and SYDVKM. The CDR3 contains 14 residues. Germline trimming cut 5 bases from V and 7 bases from J; bases unmatched to any gene: 5. The CDR3 DNA reads as TGTGCCAGCAGTCGCACAGGGGGCCTTGAAAAACTGTTTTTT. Protein: CASSRTGGLEKLFF.

This clone has at least ten counts. The genes are TRBV7-6 and TRBJ2-1, with D possibly matching TRBD1 (5 bases). V lost 5 bases and J lost 10, with 12 bases in between. The germline V gene has CDR1 SGHVS and CDR2 FNYEAQ. There are 12 residues in the CDR3. The CDR3 sequence: CASSVQGQEQFF. The CDR3 DNA is TGTGCCAGCAGCGTCCAGGGTCAAGAGCAGTTCTTC.

In DNA form, the CDR3 reads TGTGCCAGCAGCTTAGGGCAGGGTACCTACAATGAGCAGTTCTTC. This gives the protein CASSLGQGTYNEQFF. The chain couples TRBV5-8 to TRBJ2-1; D is perhaps TRBD1 (5 bases). V lost 2 bases and J 2 bases, leaving 11 bases between the germline ends. This CDR3 contains 15 residues. Per the germline V gene, CDR1 is SGHTS and CDR2 is YDEGEE. Drawing the rest from reference TRBV5-8 and TRBJ2-1, the complete variable domain is EAGVTQSPTHLIKTRGQQATLRCSPISGHTSVYWYQQALGLGLQFLLWYDEGEERNRGNFPPRFSGRQFPNYSSELNVNALELEDSALYLCASSLGQGTYNEQFFGPGTRLTVL.

The chain employs TRBV28 and TRBJ1-1, with TRBD1 matching over 7 bases. The CDR3 loop spans 14 amino acids. Germline-derived CDR1 and CDR2 are MDHEN and SYDVKM. The trim removed 2 bases at V and 10 bases at J, leaving 10 bases unmatched. The CDR3 is CASSLIPGGFGAFF. The CDR3 DNA sequence: TGTGCCAGCAGTTTAATCCCAGGGGGGTTCGGAGCTTTCTTT.

This clone was found a few times. The chain links TRBV4-2 to TRBJ1-4, with D maybe TRBD1 (5 bases). Germline CDR1 LGHNA, CDR2 YNFKEQ. This CDR3 has 13 amino acids. The V end was cut by 0 bases, the J end by 7 bases, with 6 bases between. The CDR3, as DNA: TGTGCCAGCAGCCAAGAGGGACGTGAAAAACTGTTTTTT. Amino acid sequence: CASSQEGREKLFF.

V gene TRBV20-1 combines with J gene TRBJ2-1; D unresolved. The CDR3 length is 10 residues. With 2 bases removed from V and 7 bases from J, the gap between germline ends came to 3 bases. Germline V gene lookup returns CDR1 DFQATT and CDR2 SNEGSKA (reference sequence). Here the CDR3 DNA reads TGCAGTGCTAGATTTAATGAGCAGTTCTTC. It translates to CSARFNEQFF.

This clone was counted only a few times. The V and J genes are TRBV29-1 and TRBJ2-7; D uncertain. Germline-derived CDR1 and CDR2 are SQVTM and ANQGSEA. V gave up 3 bases and J gave up 3 bases, with 9 bases separating them. This CDR3 comprises 12 residues. CDR3: CSVDGLGYEQYF. Written as DNA, the CDR3 is TGCAGCGTTGACGGGTTGGGCTACGAGCAGTACTTC.

This clone was counted many times. The chain is built from TRBV7-3 and TRBJ1-5; D not certain. Germline CDR1 and CDR2: SGHTA and FQGTGA. CDR3 length: 16 residues. V was trimmed by 4 bases and J by 5 bases, leaving 18 bases between them. The CDR3 spells CASSSLGPYLYQPQHF. Written as DNA, the CDR3 is TGTGCCAGCAGCTCCTTGGGTCCTTACCTTTATCAGCCCCAGCATTTT.